This TCR beta chain comes out of a study of OX40 agonist ivuxolimab in advanced cancers. Details on this clone: What it binds is not known.

The V and J ends lost 1 base and 13 bases respectively, with 13 bases between them. The V gene's germline CDR1 is SQVTM and CDR2 ANQGSEA. CDR3 length equals 11 residues. Method: immunoSEQ multiplex PCR; TCRdb's copy keeps in-frame clones and lacks some. There are nearly 110,000 clones in the sample; less than 95% occur only once, and roughly 1.3% lies in the top ten. Study observations and caveats: Clonal expansion from baseline to week 6 occurred in both CD4+ and CD8+ T cells. The expanded peripheral T cells' antigen specificity was not determined.

This chain connects TRBV29-1 to TRBJ1-1; D is possibly TRBD1 (5 bases). The sequences come from CD4+ or CD8+ T cells sorted from blood, collected in a trial of the OX40 agonist ivuxolimab. The clonotype was recovered from an adult with an advanced solid tumor such as melanoma, head and neck, liver or kidney cancer. The CDR3: CSVEGGGGDFF. CDR3 coding DNA: TGCAGCGTTGAAGGGGGCGGGGGTGATTTCTTT.